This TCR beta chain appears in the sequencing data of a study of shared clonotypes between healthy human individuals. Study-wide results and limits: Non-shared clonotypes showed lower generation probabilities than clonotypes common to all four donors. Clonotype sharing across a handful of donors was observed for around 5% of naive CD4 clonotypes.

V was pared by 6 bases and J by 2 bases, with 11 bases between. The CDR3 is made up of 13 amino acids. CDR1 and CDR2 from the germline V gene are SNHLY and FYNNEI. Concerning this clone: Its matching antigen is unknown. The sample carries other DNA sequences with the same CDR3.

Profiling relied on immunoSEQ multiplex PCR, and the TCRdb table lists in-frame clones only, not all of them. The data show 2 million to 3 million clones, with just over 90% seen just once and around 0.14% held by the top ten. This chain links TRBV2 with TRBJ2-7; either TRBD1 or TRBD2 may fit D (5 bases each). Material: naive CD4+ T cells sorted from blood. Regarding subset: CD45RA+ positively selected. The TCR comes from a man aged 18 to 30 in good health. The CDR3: CASRRDGPYEQYF. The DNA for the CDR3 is TGTGCCAGCAGACGGGACGGCCCCTACGAGCAGTACTTC.